Sequencing of this TCR beta chain was carried out in a study of blood T cell repertoires in COVID-19. Profiling relied on immunoSEQ multiplex PCR, and the TCRdb table lists in-frame clones only, not all of them. The sample contains around 130,000 clones, approximately 84% of which appear only once. The V gene's germline CDR1 is MGHDK and CDR2 SYGVNS. This CDR3 region has 15 residues. V was trimmed by 7 bases and J by 2 bases, leaving 17 bases between them. This sequence joins TRBV25-1 and TRBJ1-1; a possible D gene is TRBD1 (6 bases). The receptor comes from a human donor in a cohort sampled during active COVID-19. The sample consisted of peripheral blood. For the CDR3, the DNA is TGTGCCAGCACAACGTCTCCGGGGGGCAACACTGAAGCTTTCTTT. It codes for CASTTSPGGNTEAFF.